The source of this T cell receptor (beta chain) is a study of identical twins. All donors comprised healthy Caucasians. This clonotype was picked up a small number of times. Trimming removed 5 bases at V and 6 bases at J, with 14 bases between. Germline lookup yields CDR1 LNHDA and CDR2 SQIVND (reference sequence). CDR3 length: 15 residues. Unique molecular identifiers were present on the cDNA, and a universal primer site came from template switching. MiXCR was run by TCRdb on the 5' RACE reads, yielding one entry per CDR3 protein. The sample lists approximately 680,000 distinct CDR3 sequences, around 7.5% occurring once. These same data were also listed under a study on yellow fever vaccine responses in identical twins.

The genes are TRBV19 and TRBJ1-6; a possible D gene is TRBD1 (6 bases). This TCR was recovered from a woman under 30 in good health. The sequenced sample was PBMCs. The chain's CDR3 is CASSSQGGGNSPLHF. DNA of the CDR3: TGTGCCAGTAGTTCCCAAGGGGGAGGTAATTCACCCCTCCACTTT.